The next 2 T cell receptor beta chains were all read from a single sample in a study of CD8 T cell repertoires and HIV-1 epitope variants. Their antigen targets remain unknown. Sequencing was performed with immunoSEQ multiplex PCR; in TCRdb, only in-frame clones are kept and a portion is missing. The table shows about 5,100 clones, with about 70% occurring only once. The source material was cultured CD8+ T cells derived from PBMCs. These receptors were collected from a male donor with HIV.

The chain links TRBV19 to TRBJ1-1; no clear D. The CDR3 loop spans 15 amino acids. The germline V gene encodes CDR1 LNHDA and CDR2 SQIVND (reference sequence). V was pared by 7 bases and J by 0 bases, with 15 bases between. CDR3 protein: CASNTRPSMNTEAFF. The CDR3 DNA sequence: TGTGCCAGTAATACCAGGCCCTCAATGAACACTGAAGCTTTCTTT. Complete variable domain (other parts from reference TRBV19 and TRBJ1-1): DGGITQSPKYLFRKEGQNVTLSCEQNLNHDAMYWYRQDPGQGLRLIYYSQIVNDFQKGDIAEGYSVSREKKESFPLTVTSAQKNPTAFYLCASNTRPSMNTEAFFGQGTRLTVV.

The chain employs TRBV27 and TRBJ2-7; 12 bases are a match to TRBD2. The CDR3 runs 15 residues. V gave up 3 bases and J gave up 1 base; unmatched junction bases: 1. The germline CDR1 and CDR2 sequences are MNHEY and SMNVEV (reference sequence). The CDR3 is CASSFGLAGSYEQYF. The CDR3 DNA reads TGTGCCAGCAGTTTCGGACTAGCGGGATCCTACGAGCAGTACTTC.